This TCR beta chain was identified during a study of T cell repertoires in cytomegalovirus infection. This clonotype came up a few times. Its antigen is not identified. TCRdb re-derived calls from the reads in MiXCR, one entry per CDR3 protein. The sample holds roughly 150,000 distinct CDR3 sequences, about 31% seen once. Trimming removed 7 bases from V and 5 bases from J, with 14 bases in between. The CDR3 runs 14 residues. Germline lookup yields CDR1 LNHDA and CDR2 SQIVND (reference sequence). The V gene is TRBV19, the J gene TRBJ2-2, with D perhaps being TRBD1 or TRBD2 (6 bases each). The sequencing used CD8+ T cells from cultured PBMCs, collected from culture after CMV antigen stimulation. The receptor comes from a human donor in good health (CMV status not recorded). Some clones in this sample may be carry-over from other donors' samples. The CDR3, as DNA: TGTGCCAGTATCGGGGGCCTCATTACCGGGGAGCTGTTTTTT. Protein sequence: CASIGGLITGELFF.